The text below deals with one TCR beta chain. Its antigen is currently unknown. The CDR3 is made up of 14 amino acids. The germline gives CDR1 MNHEY, CDR2 SVGAGI. V shed 6 bases and J shed 0 bases, with 8 bases lying between them. The PCR employed 60 Vbeta primers together with 13 Jbeta primers. Using immunoSEQ multiplex PCR, the repertoire was profiled, and TCRdb retains in-frame clones only, with some absent. Among 180,000 or so clones listed, roughly 77% were seen once. These data are taken from a study of cytomegalovirus exposure and HLA in healthy donors. Whole-study findings and limits: Later, TCR association rates were found to vary by HLA locus, highest for DRB1 and lowest for HLA-C.

This chain uses TRBV6-5 with TRBJ1-4; a possible D gene is TRBD1 (5 bases). The specimen was PBMCs. This TCR derives from a woman between 40 and 50 years old in good health and CMV-seropositive. CDR3 protein: CASRVTATNEKLFF. In DNA, the CDR3 is TGTGCCAGCAGGGTGACAGCAACTAATGAAAAACTGTTTTTT.